A single T cell receptor beta chain is shown here with its context. Germline CDR1 is SGHTA and CDR2 is FQGNSA. This CDR3 region has 14 residues. Each of the donors was a healthy adult who was HIV-negative and had not had a recent acute infection or vaccination. The source of the sample is a study of shared clonotypes between healthy human individuals. Study information: Two women and a few men aged 18 to 49 made up the donors. A donor's plate count was three for CD4 naive and three for CD4 memory; CD8 naive had two and CD8 memory one.

Assay execution took place at the deep level. Data came from immunoSEQ multiplex PCR; TCRdb stores just in-frame clones and leaves some out. Here the sample spans 180,000 or so clones, about 93% being singletons. The receptor was isolated from a woman under 40 in good health. Sample: naive CD4+ T cells sorted from blood. Subset defined: CD45RA+ positively selected. The J gene is TRBJ2-5, the V gene TRBV7-2; 7 positions match TRBD2. The J call may be faulty, since TRBJ2-7 better matches the DNA end. The DNA of the CDR3 is TGTGCCAGCAGCCCGTTAGCGGGTCCTAACGAGCAGTACTTC. The encoded protein is CASSPLAGPNEQYF.